Each of the 10 T cell receptor beta chains below was sequenced from the same sample in a study of cytomegalovirus exposure and HLA in healthy donors. The PCR made use of 60 Vbeta and 13 Jbeta primers. Produced via immunoSEQ multiplex PCR; TCRdb's table is partial and in-frame only. Of more than 70,000 clones in the sample, approximately 70% were seen once. Sample: PBMCs. The receptors here all came from a woman aged 45-59 years in good health and CMV-seropositive.

The chain employs TRBV7-3 and TRBJ1-1; D ambiguous. This CDR3 has 13 residues. The germline V and J ends were trimmed by 6 bases and 3 bases, with 11 bases remaining between them. CDR1 and CDR2 (germline): SGHTA, FQGTGA. The chain's CDR3 is CASSLMPDTEAFF. CDR3 nucleotide sequence: TGTGCCAGCAGTCTTATGCCGGACACTGAAGCTTTCTTT.

The genes are TRBV7-2 and TRBJ2-4; 8 positions match TRBD1. V trimming: 6 bases; J trimming: 6 bases; junction bases outside the gene matches: 4. Germline loops: CDR1 SGHTA, CDR2 FQGNSA. CDR3 size: 13 residues. The CDR3 sequence: CASSPGGGNIQYF. CDR3 coding DNA: TGTGCCAGCAGTCCAGGGGGCGGAAACATTCAGTACTTC.

The sample holds a few counts of this clone. This chain links TRBV28 with TRBJ1-2; no clear D. V was clipped by 5 bases and J by 4 bases, with 14 bases between them. The germline gives CDR1 MDHEN, CDR2 SYDVKM. This CDR3 comprises 14 residues. The CDR3 reads CASSPSLDGYGYTF. Here the CDR3 DNA reads TGTGCCAGCAGTCCGTCCCTAGACGGCTATGGCTACACCTTC.

The rearrangement joins TRBV11-2 to TRBJ1-1, with 10 bases matching TRBD1. V lost 1 base, J lost 3 bases, and 11 bases stayed unmatched. Germline V gene data show CDR1 as SGHAT and CDR2 as FQNNGV. The CDR3 is 18 residues long. CDR3 in amino acids: CASSLVLGQGRRDTEAFF. The CDR3 nucleotides read TGTGCCAGCAGCTTAGTTTTGGGACAGGGGCGAAGAGACACTGAAGCTTTCTTT.

The V gene is TRBV7-6, the J gene TRBJ1-1, with D possibly TRBD1 on 5 matching bases. CDR3 size: 13 residues. Germline values: CDR1 SGHVS, CDR2 FNYEAQ. V dropped 5 bases and J dropped 1 base, with 8 bases sitting between them. CDR3 residues: CASSPTANTEAFF. The CDR3 bases are TGTGCCAGCAGCCCGACAGCGAACACTGAAGCTTTCTTT.

CDR3 sequence (DNA): TGCGCCAGCAGAGACACAGGGGGGTCTAATGAAAAACTGTTTTTT. The encoded protein is CASRDTGGSNEKLFF. This chain joins TRBV10-2 and TRBJ1-4, with 8 bases identical to TRBD1. CDR1 WSHSY and CDR2 SAAADI come from the germline V gene. Trimming took 6 bases from V and 3 from J; bases not matched to a gene: 6. The CDR3 extends over 15 amino acids.

The J gene is TRBJ1-2, the V gene TRBV5-5, with 7 bases identical to TRBD1. Trimming took 5 bases from V and 3 from J; bases not matched to a gene: 10. The CDR3 extends over 15 amino acids. The germline V gene has CDR1 SGHKS and CDR2 YYEKEE (reference sequence). DNA for the CDR3: TGTGCCAGCAGTTTTAACAGGGGATCGCACTATGGCTACACCTTC. It specifies CASSFNRGSHYGYTF.

V is TRBV7-8 and J is TRBJ1-2, with TRBD1 as a possible D gene (6 bases). CDR3 length equals 15 residues. Trimming removed 5 bases at V and 3 bases at J, with 16 bases between. Per germline, CDR1 SGHVS and CDR2 FQNEAQ. In DNA form, the CDR3 reads TGTGCCAGCAGCCCCTCGGGAGGGGGTGACTATGGCTACACCTTC. This sequence encodes CASSPSGGGDYGYTF.

The rearrangement links TRBV9 to TRBJ2-3; 12 bases line up with TRBD2. The germline CDR1 and CDR2 sequences are SGDLS and YYNGEE. The CDR3 has 17 residues. J lost 3 bases, V lost 0 bases, and 5 bases had no gene match. The CDR3 DNA reads as TGTGCCAGCAGCGTAGTGGCTAGCGGGGGGGCTACAGATACGCAGTATTTT. This codes for CASSVVASGGATDTQYF.

The chain is built from TRBV6-1 and TRBJ2-5, with 9 nucleotides matching TRBD2. Trimming at V came to 1 base and at J to 4 bases, leaving 16 bases not matched to a gene. Germline V gene lookup returns CDR1 MNHNS and CDR2 SASEGT. The CDR3 spans 19 residues. The CDR3 sequence is CASSEVSFWAGGPRETQYF. In DNA, the CDR3 is TGTGCCAGCAGTGAAGTATCGTTTTGGGCGGGAGGGCCGCGAGAGACCCAGTACTTC.